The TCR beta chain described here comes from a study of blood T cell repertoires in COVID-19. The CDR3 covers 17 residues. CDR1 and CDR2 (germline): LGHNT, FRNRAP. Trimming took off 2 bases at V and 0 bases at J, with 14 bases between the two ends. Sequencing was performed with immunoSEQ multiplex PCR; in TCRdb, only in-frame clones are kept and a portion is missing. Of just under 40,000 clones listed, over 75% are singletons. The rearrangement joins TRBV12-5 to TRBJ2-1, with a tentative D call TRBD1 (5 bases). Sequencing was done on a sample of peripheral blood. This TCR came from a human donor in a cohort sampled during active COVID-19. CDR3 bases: TGTGCTAGTGGTTTGTCTGTAGGGCAGGGCTCCTACAATGAGCAGTTCTTC. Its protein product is CASGLSVGQGSYNEQFF. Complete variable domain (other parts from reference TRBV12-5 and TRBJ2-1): DARVTQTPRHKVTEMGQEVTMRCQPILGHNTVFWYRQTMMQGLELLAYFRNRAPLDDSGMPKDRFSAEMPDATLATLKIQPSEPRDSAVYFCASGLSVGQGSYNEQFFGPGTRLTVL.